The rows below give T cell receptor beta chains drawn from one sample of a study of vaccination and CD4 T cells after COVID-19. Their antigen targets remain unknown. Via MiXCR, TCRdb re-called the PCR reads, giving one row per CDR3 protein. The sample lists 4,000 to 4,500 distinct CDR3 sequences, around 26% occurring once. Input material: CD4+ T cells from blood, cultured in vitro. The receptors stem from a human donor who had recovered from COVID-19. CDR3s include the opening cysteine and the closing phenylalanine or tryptophan. D genes are given only for firm matches. Expanded clones get a size class; other rows say once, few or many, or leave the size out.

clone_size j_call d_call cdr3_length v_call cdr3_aa cdr3_nt
few TRBJ2-2 NA 13 TRBV7-9 CASSLRGTGELFF TGTGCCAGCAGCCTGCGCGGTACCGGGGAGCTGTTTTTT
few TRBJ1-3 NA 12 TRBV20-1 CSAFHSGNTIYF TGCAGTGCTTTTCATTCTGGAAACACCATATATTTT
NA TRBJ2-3 TRBD1 15 TRBV5-1 CASSWVDRVGDTQYF TGCGCCAGCAGCTGGGTGGACAGGGTCGGGGATACGCAGTATTTT
NA TRBJ1-5 NA 14 TRBV20-1 CSASAEYSNQPQHF TGCAGTGCTAGTGCCGAATATAGCAATCAGCCCCAGCATTTT
NA TRBJ2-7 TRBD2 14 TRBV7-9 CASTLAGVSYEQYF TGTGCCAGCACCCTAGCGGGAGTCTCCTACGAGCAGTACTTC
few TRBJ1-5 TRBD1 16 TRBV4-2 CASSQEKGAGNQPQHF TGTGCCAGCAGCCAAGAAAAGGGGGCGGGCAATCAGCCCCAGCATTTT
few TRBJ2-5 NA 12 TRBV20-1 CSARRAQETQYF TGCAGTGCTAGAAGGGCACAAGAGACCCAGTACTTC
NA TRBJ1-1 TRBD1 14 TRBV27 CASSLGQGRSEAFF TGTGCCAGCAGCTTGGGACAGGGGAGGTCTGAAGCTTTCTTT
few TRBJ1-5 NA 18 TRBV6-1 CASSGSKSGPSWNQPQHF TGTGCCAGCAGTGGGAGTAAATCGGGCCCCAGCTGGAATCAGCCCCAGCATTTT
few TRBJ2-5 TRBD1 14 TRBV5-4 CASSTTGGPETQYF TGTGCCAGCAGCACAACAGGGGGCCCAGAGACCCAGTACTTC
large TRBJ1-1 TRBD1 13 TRBV5-1 CASSYRGGTEAFF TGCGCCAGCAGTTACAGGGGTGGGACTGAAGCTTTCTTT
medium-sized TRBJ2-7 NA 13 TRBV12-3/TRBV12-4 CASSERDGGEQYF TGTGCCAGCAGTGAGAGGGATGGTGGGGAGCAGTACTTC
NA TRBJ2-1 NA 12 TRBV7-9 CASSPTWYEQFF TGTGCCAGCAGCCCGACTTGGTATGAGCAGTTCTTC
NA TRBJ2-7 TRBD1 12 TRBV12-3/TRBV12-4 CASSPGQNEQYF TGTGCCAGCAGCCCGGGACAGAACGAGCAGTACTTC
NA TRBJ2-1 TRBD2 15 TRBV20-1 CSARLAGSSYNEQFF TGCAGTGCTCGCCTAGCGGGCAGCTCCTACAATGAGCAGTTCTTC
NA TRBJ2-7 NA 14 TRBV11-3 CASSLGARSHEQYF TGTGCCAGCAGCTTAGGAGCTAGATCCCACGAGCAGTACTTC
few TRBJ2-7 NA 13 TRBV19 CASSRTERSEQYF TGTGCCAGTAGCCGGACGGAACGCTCCGAGCAGTACTTC
few TRBJ2-6 NA 16 TRBV15 CATSKPGASGANVLTF TGTGCCACCAGCAAACCTGGCGCCTCTGGGGCCAACGTCCTGACTTTC
NA TRBJ2-4 NA 13 TRBV20-1 CGALRESKNIQYF TGCGGGGCCCTTAGGGAATCTAAAAACATTCAGTACTTC
medium-sized TRBJ1-6 NA 14 TRBV12-3/TRBV12-4 CASSLTRDNSPLHF TGTGCCAGCAGTTTGACGAGGGATAATTCACCCCTCCACTTT
few TRBJ2-3 NA 12 TRBV6-5 CASSFSADTQYF TGTGCCAGCAGTTTTAGCGCAGATACGCAGTATTTT
NA TRBJ2-3 NA 15 TRBV11-2 CASSLTGRDTDTQYF TGTGCCAGCAGCTTAACAGGACGAGACACAGATACGCAGTATTTT
NA TRBJ1-1 NA 14 TRBV5-6 CASRPIGGDTEAFF TGTGCCAGCAGACCCATTGGGGGTGACACTGAAGCTTTCTTT
medium-sized TRBJ1-1 NA 15 TRBV5-8 CATPPLVGYRAEAFF TGTGCCACCCCCCCCTTGGTCGGCTATCGGGCTGAAGCTTTCTTT
few TRBJ1-2 TRBD1 13 TRBV12-3/TRBV12-4 CASSFWTGQGYTF TGTGCCAGCAGTTTCTGGACAGGTCAAGGCTACACCTTC
NA TRBJ2-5 NA 13 TRBV5-1 CASSRPGEETQYF TGCGCCAGCAGTCGTCCGGGAGAAGAGACCCAGTACTTC
NA TRBJ2-5 NA 16 TRBV6-5 CASSYNPASPQETQYF TGTGCCAGCAGTTACAATCCGGCTAGCCCCCAGGAGACCCAGTACTTC
once TRBJ1-2 TRBD1 12 TRBV12-3/TRBV12-4 CASSLRTGGYTF TGTGCCAGCAGTCTTAGGACAGGGGGCTACACCTTC